The clone carrying this T cell receptor beta chain was observed at least ten times. Its antigen is not known. Construction of the TCR beta libraries employed iRepertoire HTBI primers in conjunction with Arm-PCR of CDR3 regions. Per the original methods: Identification yielded some 60 TRBV and 14 TRBJ segments across samples. One entry per CDR3 protein, called by TCRdb with MiXCR from the multiplex PCR reads. TCRdb, not the authors, supplied the V and J calls. The sample records around 320,000 distinct CDR3 sequences, about a sixth being singletons. Trimming took 6 bases from V and 2 from J; bases not matched to a gene: 6. This CDR3 region has 15 residues. The germline CDR1 and CDR2 sequences are MNHNS and SASEGT. The data were obtained in a study of regulatory T cells in long-lasting Graves disease. Study at large: Freshly diagnosed Graves' patients had used antithyroid drugs for under 3 months. Findings of the study overall: Compared with new cases, persistent Graves' patients showed reduced TCR diversity.

Regarding time point: newly diagnosed GD, antithyroid drugs for less than 3 months. Extracted RNA from PBMCs served as the source of the TCR library. A further study also used this sample, focusing on T cells in Graves' hyperthyroidism and ophthalmopathy.

The sample in question was peripheral blood mononuclear cells (PBMCs), obtained at new diagnosis, from a patient treated with antithyroid drugs. The V and J genes are TRBV6-1 and TRBJ2-7; 11 nucleotides match TRBD1. This sequence originates from a man aged 35 to 55 with Graves disease. The CDR3 region is CASSRTGGAPYEQYF. CDR3 nucleotides: TGTGCCAGCAGCCGGACAGGGGGCGCGCCCTACGAGCAGTACTTC.